These 14 T cell receptor beta chains were all obtained from the same sample, sequenced in a study of CD8+CD57+ T cells in acquired aplastic anemia. Before being chosen for sequencing, patients had shown CD8+CD57+ cell expansion by flow cytometry. Researchers used genomic DNA as the template to profile TCR beta VDJ and CDR3. TCRdb recomputed calls from the reads with MiXCR, one row per CDR3 protein. The sample holds some 140,000 distinct CDR3 sequences, approximately 52% seen once. What was sequenced was sorted CD4+, CD8+, or CD8+CD57+ T cells (not recorded which) from PBMCs. These receptors were collected from a human donor with aplastic anemia.

Ten or more counts support this clonotype. This chain links TRBV7-8 with TRBJ1-1, with D possibly matching TRBD1 (5 bases). V was shortened by 3 bases and J by 6 bases, with 17 bases between the two germline ends. This CDR3 has 15 residues. Germline CDR1 and CDR2: SGHVS and FQNEAQ. The CDR3 loop is CASSLGGRRGPEAFF. DNA for the CDR3: TGTGCCAGCAGCTTGGGGGGACGGCGCGGCCCTGAAGCTTTCTTT.

This clonotype was observed at least ten times. The V call is TRBV4-2, the J call TRBJ2-1, with 8 bases matching TRBD2. Trimming at V came to 0 bases and at J to 5 bases, leaving 3 bases not matched to a gene. This CDR3 is built from 15 residues. Germline V gives CDR1 LGHNA, CDR2 YNFKEQ. The CDR3 here is CASSQDGGAHNEQFF. The CDR3 nucleotides read TGTGCCAGCAGCCAAGACGGGGGGGCCCACAATGAGCAGTTCTTC.

Remarks on this clonotype: The junction departs from germline at one end; a sequencing error may be responsible. The chain employs TRBV10-2 and TRBJ2-7; the match to TRBD2 covers 8 bases. Germline V gene sequence: CDR1 WSHSY, CDR2 SAAADI. The CDR3 loop spans 15 amino acids. The CDR3 reads CASSEMRGAPSEQCF. The DNA of the CDR3 is TGCGCCAGCAGTGAGATGCGGGGGGCTCCGAGCGAGCAGTGCTTC.

In this sample, this clonotype turned up many times. The rearrangement links TRBV20-1 to TRBJ2-5; TRBD2 matches at 7 bases. J was trimmed by 1 base and V by 5 bases; bases with no gene match: 22. In germline, CDR1 is DFQATT, CDR2 SNEGSKA (reference sequence). This CDR3 is 19 amino acids long. CDR3 region: CSAPSGGDGRRRIQETQYF. As DNA, the CDR3 is TGCAGTGCTCCCTCGGGGGGAGATGGTCGGCGCAGAATCCAAGAGACCCAGTACTTC.

The V gene is TRBV7-9, the J gene TRBJ1-2, with D possibly TRBD1 on 5 matching bases. The CDR3 contains 13 residues. The germline V and J ends were trimmed by 5 bases and 0 bases, with 7 bases remaining between them. Germline assignment: CDR1 SEHNR and CDR2 FQNEAQ (reference sequence). CDR3 amino acids: CASSGGANYGYTF. The CDR3 DNA reads as TGTGCCAGCAGCGGGGGAGCTAACTATGGCTACACCTTC.

In the case of this clonotype: At one of its ends the junction is not consistent with the germline gene, which may arise from a read error. V gene TRBV9 combines with J gene TRBJ1-5, with a weak D call TRBD1 (6 bases). The CDR3 extends over 14 amino acids. Germline lookup yields CDR1 SGDLS and CDR2 YYNGEE. The CDR3: CAGSVVPGEQPQHF. Here the CDR3 DNA reads TGTGCCGGCAGCGTAGTGCCAGGGGAGCAGCCCCAGCATTTT.

This clonotype showed up many times. The J gene is TRBJ2-7, the V gene TRBV6-5; D perhaps matches TRBD1 (7 bases). V lost 1 base to trimming and J lost 4 bases, with 11 bases between them. The CDR3 totals 14 residues. Germline loops: CDR1 MNHEY, CDR2 SVGAGI. The CDR3 loop is CASSYLAGGYEQYF. For the CDR3, the DNA is TGTGCCAGCAGTTACTTGGCAGGGGGGTACGAGCAGTACTTC.

The CDR3 DNA sequence: TGCAGCATTAGGGACTTAGACGAGCAGTTCTTC. It yields the protein CSIRDLDEQFF. The chain is built from TRBV29-1 and TRBJ2-1; D possibly corresponds to TRBD2 (6 bases). V was clipped by 8 bases and J by 10 bases, with 15 bases between them. The CDR3 runs 11 residues. CDR1 is SQVTM and CDR2 is ANQGSEA in the germline V gene.

This clonotype was seen repeatedly, ten times or more. The V call is TRBV9, the J call TRBJ1-2; D uncertain. The CDR3 runs to 12 residues. The germline V gene encodes CDR1 SGDLS and CDR2 YYNGEE. With 4 bases removed from V and 4 bases from J, the gap between germline ends came to 8 bases. The CDR3, as DNA: TGTGCCAGCAGCCTTTACAGCTATGGCTACACCTTC. It codes for CASSLYSYGYTF.

Details on this clonotype: The junction shows a germline mismatch at one end, possibly a read error. V gene TRBV5-4 combines with J gene TRBJ2-2; tentative D call: TRBD2 (6 bases). This CDR3 region has 17 residues. Germline V gene lookup returns CDR1 SGHNT and CDR2 YYREEE (reference sequence). CDR3 sequence reads: CASSLAGSLDGTGGLFF. Here the CDR3 DNA reads TGTGCCAGCAGCTTGGCAGGGTCCCTCGACGGCACCGGGGGGCTGTTTTTT.

V gene TRBV7-3 combines with J gene TRBJ2-1; maybe TRBD1 (6 bases). Germline V gene lookup returns CDR1 SGHTA and CDR2 FQGTGA. This CDR3 contains 14 residues. Trimming pared 5 bases from V and 10 bases from J, leaving 18 bases between. The CDR3 reads CASSQGLFSCEQFF. The CDR3 DNA reads as TGTGCCAGCAGCCAGGGGCTATTCTCCTGCGAGCAGTTCTTC.

This chain connects TRBV9 to TRBJ2-7; D possibly corresponds to TRBD2 (6 bases). The CDR3 extends over 15 amino acids. Germline loops: CDR1 SGDLS, CDR2 YYNGEE. The ends were cut back, 4 bases at V and 0 bases at J, with 14 bases in the middle. The CDR3 region is CASSPPGTASYEQYF. In nucleotides, the CDR3 is TGTGCCAGCAGCCCACCCGGGACTGCCTCCTACGAGCAGTACTTC.

A remark on this clonotype: Being one base from a much bigger clone, this may be a read error. The rearrangement links TRBV19 to TRBJ2-7, with D perhaps TRBD1 or TRBD2 (5 bases each). The CDR3 contains 14 residues. CDR1 and CDR2 from the germline V gene are LNHDA and SQIVND (reference sequence). Trimming pared 6 bases from V and 6 bases from J, leaving 18 bases between. The CDR3 sequence is CASRVGTGTSEQYF. CDR3 DNA sequence: TGTGCCAGTAGGGTAGGGACGGGGACCTCCGAGCAGTACTTC.

The CDR3 nucleotides read TGTGCCAGCAGTCCTGGGGGTAATACTTTGCAGTATTTT. Amino acid sequence: CASSPGGNTLQYF. The V gene is TRBV7-3, the J gene TRBJ2-3; D assignment may be TRBD1 or TRBD2 (5 bases each). The CDR3 extends over 13 amino acids. Germline V CDR1 and CDR2: SGHTA, FQGTGA. Trimming cost V 6 bases and J 11 bases, with 18 bases left between them.